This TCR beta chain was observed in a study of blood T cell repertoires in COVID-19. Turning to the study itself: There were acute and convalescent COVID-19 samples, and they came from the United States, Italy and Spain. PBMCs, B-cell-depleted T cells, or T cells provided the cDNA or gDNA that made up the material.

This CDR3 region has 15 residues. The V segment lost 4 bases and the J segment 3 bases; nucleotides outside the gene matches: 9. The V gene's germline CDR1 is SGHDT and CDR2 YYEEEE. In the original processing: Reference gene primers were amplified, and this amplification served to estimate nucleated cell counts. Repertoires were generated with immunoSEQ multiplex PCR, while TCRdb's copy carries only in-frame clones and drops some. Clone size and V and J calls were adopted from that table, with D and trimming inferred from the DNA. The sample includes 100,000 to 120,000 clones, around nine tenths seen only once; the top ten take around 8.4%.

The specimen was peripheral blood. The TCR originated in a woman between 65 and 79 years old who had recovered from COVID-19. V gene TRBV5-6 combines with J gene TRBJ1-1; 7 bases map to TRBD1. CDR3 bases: TGTGCCAGCAGCCCCCGGGACAGACTCTACACTGAAGCTTTCTTT. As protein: CASSPRDRLYTEAFF. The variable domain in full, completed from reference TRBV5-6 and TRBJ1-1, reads DAGVTQSPTHLIKTRGQQVTLRCSPKSGHDTVSWYQQALGQGPQFIFQYYEEEERQRGNFPDRFSGHQFPNYSSELNVNALLLGDSALYLCASSPRDRLYTEAFFGQGTRLTVV.